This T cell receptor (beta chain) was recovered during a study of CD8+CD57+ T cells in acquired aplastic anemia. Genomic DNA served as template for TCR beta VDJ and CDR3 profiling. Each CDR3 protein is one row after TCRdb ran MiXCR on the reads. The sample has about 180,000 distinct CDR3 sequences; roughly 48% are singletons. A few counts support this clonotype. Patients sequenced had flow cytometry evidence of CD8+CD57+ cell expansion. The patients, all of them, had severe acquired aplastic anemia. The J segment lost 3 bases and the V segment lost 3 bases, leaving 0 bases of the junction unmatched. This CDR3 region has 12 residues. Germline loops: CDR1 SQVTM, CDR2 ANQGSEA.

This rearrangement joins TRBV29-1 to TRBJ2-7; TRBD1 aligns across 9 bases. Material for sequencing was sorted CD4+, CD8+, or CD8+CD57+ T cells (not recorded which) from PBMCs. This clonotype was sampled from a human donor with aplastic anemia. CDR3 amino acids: CSVETGGYEQYF. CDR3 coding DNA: TGCAGCGTTGAGACAGGGGGCTACGAGCAGTACTTC.